These 9 T cell receptor beta chains share one sample of origin, sequenced in a study of identical twins. TCRdb reanalysed the 5' RACE reads using MiXCR and keeps one entry per CDR3 protein. This table has hundreds of thousands of distinct CDR3 sequences, 6% to 9% appearing once. These data were also reused for a study on yellow fever vaccine responses in identical twins.

Input material: memory (CD45RO+) T cells sorted from blood. These TCRs come from a woman aged 18-35 years in good health.

This clonotype came up a few times. The rearrangement uses TRBV11-2 and TRBJ1-3; D is perhaps TRBD1 (6 bases). This CDR3 comprises 16 residues. Germline V gives CDR1 SGHAT, CDR2 FQNNGV. Trimming stripped 6 bases from V and 4 bases from J, with 19 bases between. CDR3 protein: CASRSYRVTAGNTIYF. CDR3 in DNA: TGTGCCAGCAGGTCATACAGGGTCACAGCCGGAAACACCATATATTTT.

This clonotype has just a few counts. The junction differs from germline at one of its ends, possibly a read error. The V and J genes are TRBV20-1 and TRBJ2-5; D is undetermined. The CDR3 runs 16 residues. Germline V gives CDR1 DFQATT, CDR2 SNEGSKA (reference sequence). CDR3 bases: TGCAGTGCTAGAGATGCCCACGCCCAGAACCAAAAGACCCAGTACTTC. Its translation: CSARDAHAQNQKTQYF.

In DNA form, the CDR3 reads TGCGCCAGCAGCCAATCGGGGAACAATGAGCAGTTCTTC. Protein sequence: CASSQSGNNEQFF. The rearrangement joins TRBV4-1 to TRBJ2-1; weak D call: TRBD2 (5 bases). Trimming took 2 bases from V and 5 from J, leaving 7 bases between them. The CDR3 totals 13 residues. Germline-derived CDR1 and CDR2 are MGHRA and YSYEKL.

The chain links TRBV7-6 to TRBJ2-7, with TRBD2 as a possible D gene (6 bases). V lost 5 bases to trimming and J lost 2 bases, with 13 bases between them. Per the germline V gene, CDR1 is SGHVS and CDR2 is FNYEAQ. There are 14 residues in the CDR3. CDR3 sequence: CASSPRSGAYEQYF. The CDR3, as DNA: TGTGCCAGCAGCCCACGTAGCGGTGCCTACGAGCAGTACTTC.

The sample holds a few counts of this clonotype. The V gene is TRBV28, the J gene TRBJ2-3, with D maybe TRBD2 (5 bases). The CDR3 runs 14 residues. Germline CDR1 MDHEN, CDR2 SYDVKM. V was shortened by 7 bases and J by 1 base, with 12 bases between the two germline ends. The CDR3 protein is CASTDEGRTDTQYF. The CDR3 nucleotides are TGTGCCAGCACGGACGAGGGTCGCACAGATACGCAGTATTTT.

This clonotype came up a few times. The V call is TRBV20-1, the J call TRBJ2-3; 7 bases fit TRBD2. V lost 5 bases and J lost 2; bases outside the gene matches: 19. Germline V gives CDR1 DFQATT, CDR2 SNEGSKA (reference sequence). The CDR3 contains 18 residues. CDR3 sequence: CSAPNVGGGFSITDTQYF. The CDR3, as DNA: TGCAGTGCTCCAAATGTGGGGGGGGGTTTCTCAATCACAGATACGCAGTATTTT.

This clonotype has more than one count but fewer than ten. This rearrangement joins TRBV20-1 to TRBJ2-7, with 9 bases lining up with TRBD2. The V and J ends lost 6 bases and 0 bases, in that order; junction bases with no gene match: 3. The germline V gene has CDR1 DFQATT and CDR2 SNEGSKA (reference sequence). CDR3 length: 13 residues. Here the CDR3 reads CSASSGASYEQYF. CDR3 in DNA: TGCAGTGCCTCTAGCGGGGCCTCCTACGAGCAGTACTTC.

This clonotype occurred a few times. V usage is TRBV7-2 and J usage is TRBJ2-7, with 7 bases fitting TRBD1. V lost 5 bases to trimming and J lost 3 bases; unmatched junction nucleotides: 7. CDR3 length: 14 residues. Looked up from germline, CDR1 is SGHTA and CDR2 is FQGNSA. CDR3 DNA: TGTGCCAGCAGCCTAAAAACAGGGGACTACGAGCAGTACTTC. This codes for CASSLKTGDYEQYF.

CDR3 nucleotide sequence: TGTGCCAGCAGCCAACAGGGGAACGAGCAGTACTTC. This translates into CASSQQGNEQYF. V gene TRBV7-2 combines with J gene TRBJ2-7; 7 nucleotides agree with TRBD1. The ends lost 5 bases at V and 5 bases at J; junction bases unmatched: 3. The germline V gene has CDR1 SGHTA and CDR2 FQGNSA. This CDR3 has 12 residues. Filled out from reference TRBV7-2 and TRBJ2-7, the complete variable domain reads GAGVSQSPSNKVTEKGKDVELRCDPISGHTALYWYRQSLGQGLEFLIYFQGNSAPDKSGLPSDRFSAERTGGSVSTLTIQRTQQEDSAVYLCASSQQGNEQYFGPGTRLTVT.